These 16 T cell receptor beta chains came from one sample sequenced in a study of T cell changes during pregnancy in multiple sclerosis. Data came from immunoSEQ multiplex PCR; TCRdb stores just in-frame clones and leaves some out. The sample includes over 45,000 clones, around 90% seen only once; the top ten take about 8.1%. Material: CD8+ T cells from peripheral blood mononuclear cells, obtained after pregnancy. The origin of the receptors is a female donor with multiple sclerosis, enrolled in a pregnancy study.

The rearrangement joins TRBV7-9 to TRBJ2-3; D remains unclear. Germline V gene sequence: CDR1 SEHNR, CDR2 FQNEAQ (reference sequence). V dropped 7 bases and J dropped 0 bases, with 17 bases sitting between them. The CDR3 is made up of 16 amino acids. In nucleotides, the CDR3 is TGTGCCAGCACCTTCTCCCCGGGTACTAGCACAGATACGCAGTATTTT. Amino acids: CASTFSPGTSTDTQYF.

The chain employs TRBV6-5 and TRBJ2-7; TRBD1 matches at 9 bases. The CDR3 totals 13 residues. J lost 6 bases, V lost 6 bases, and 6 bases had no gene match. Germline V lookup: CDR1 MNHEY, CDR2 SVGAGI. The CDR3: CASSSGTGPEQYF. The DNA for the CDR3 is TGTGCCAGCAGCTCCGGGACAGGGCCCGAGCAGTACTTC.

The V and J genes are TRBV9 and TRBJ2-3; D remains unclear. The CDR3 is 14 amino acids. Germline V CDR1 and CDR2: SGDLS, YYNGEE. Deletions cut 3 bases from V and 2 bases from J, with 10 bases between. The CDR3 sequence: CASSEEAPTDTQYF. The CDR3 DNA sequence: TGTGCCAGCAGCGAAGAAGCTCCCACAGATACGCAGTATTTT.

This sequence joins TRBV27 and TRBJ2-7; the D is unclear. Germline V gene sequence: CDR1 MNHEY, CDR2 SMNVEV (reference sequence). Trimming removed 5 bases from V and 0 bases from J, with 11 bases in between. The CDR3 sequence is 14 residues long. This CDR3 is CASSVGESSYEQYF. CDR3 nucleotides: TGTGCCAGCAGTGTCGGAGAGAGCTCCTACGAGCAGTACTTC.

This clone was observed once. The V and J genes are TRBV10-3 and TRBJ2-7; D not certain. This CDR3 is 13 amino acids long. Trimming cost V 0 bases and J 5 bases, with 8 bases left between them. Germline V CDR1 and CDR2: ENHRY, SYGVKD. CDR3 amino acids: CAISESRLDEQYF. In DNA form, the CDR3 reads TGTGCCATCAGTGAGTCGCGGTTAGACGAGCAGTACTTC.

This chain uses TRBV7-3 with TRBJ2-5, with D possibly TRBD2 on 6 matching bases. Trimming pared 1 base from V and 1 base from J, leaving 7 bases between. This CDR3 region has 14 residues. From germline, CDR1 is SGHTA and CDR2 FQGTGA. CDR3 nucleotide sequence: TGTGCCAGCAGCTTAATGGGGGGCCAAGAGACCCAGTACTTC. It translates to CASSLMGGQETQYF.

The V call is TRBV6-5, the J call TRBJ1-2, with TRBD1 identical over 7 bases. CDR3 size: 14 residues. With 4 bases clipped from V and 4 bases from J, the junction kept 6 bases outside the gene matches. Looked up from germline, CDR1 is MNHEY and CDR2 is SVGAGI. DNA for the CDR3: TGTGCCAGCAGTTCGGGACAGCTCTTCTATGGCTACACCTTC. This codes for CASSSGQLFYGYTF.

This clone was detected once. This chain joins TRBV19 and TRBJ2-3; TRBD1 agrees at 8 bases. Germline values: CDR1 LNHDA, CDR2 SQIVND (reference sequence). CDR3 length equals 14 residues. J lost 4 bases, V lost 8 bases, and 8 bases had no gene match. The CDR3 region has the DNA TGTGCCAGTGAAGCGACAGGGGAAGCAGATACGCAGTATTTT. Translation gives CASEATGEADTQYF.

This CDR3 reads CASSPIAGGSYEQYF. In nucleotides, the CDR3 is TGTGCCAGCAGCCCCATAGCGGGAGGCTCCTACGAGCAGTACTTC. The V and J genes are TRBV7-6 and TRBJ2-7, with TRBD2 matching 10 bases. The CDR3 contains 15 residues. Germline CDR1 SGHVS, CDR2 FNYEAQ. Unmatched junction bases numbered 4, after V lost 5 bases and J lost 0 bases.

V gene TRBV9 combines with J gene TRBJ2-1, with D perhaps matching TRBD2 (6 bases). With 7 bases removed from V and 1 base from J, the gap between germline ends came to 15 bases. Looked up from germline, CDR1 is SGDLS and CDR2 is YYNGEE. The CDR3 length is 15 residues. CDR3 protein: CASSISGLSYNEQFF. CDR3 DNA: TGTGCCAGCTCAATAAGCGGGCTTTCCTACAATGAGCAGTTCTTC.

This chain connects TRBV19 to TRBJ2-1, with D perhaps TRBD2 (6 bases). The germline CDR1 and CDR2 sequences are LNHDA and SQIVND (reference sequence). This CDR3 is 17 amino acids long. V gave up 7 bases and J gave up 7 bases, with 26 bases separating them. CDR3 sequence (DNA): TGTGCCAGTATAGGGGCCGCAGGAGGGAGGTTAGCAAATGAGCAGTTCTTC. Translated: CASIGAAGGRLANEQFF. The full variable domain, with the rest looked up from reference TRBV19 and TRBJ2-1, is DGGITQSPKYLFRKEGQNVTLSCEQNLNHDAMYWYRQDPGQGLRLIYYSQIVNDFQKGDIAEGYSVSREKKESFPLTVTSAQKNPTAFYLCASIGAAGGRLANEQFFGPGTRLTVL.

The CDR3 reads CASSLRDKSLGDYNEQFF. The CDR3 region has the DNA TGCGCCAGCAGCCTCCGGGACAAGTCCTTAGGAGACTACAATGAGCAGTTCTTC. V gene TRBV5-1 combines with J gene TRBJ2-1; D possibly corresponds to TRBD1 (6 bases). Trimming removed 4 bases at V and 3 bases at J, with 23 bases between. This CDR3 spans 18 amino acids. The V gene's germline CDR1 is SGHRS and CDR2 YFSETQ.

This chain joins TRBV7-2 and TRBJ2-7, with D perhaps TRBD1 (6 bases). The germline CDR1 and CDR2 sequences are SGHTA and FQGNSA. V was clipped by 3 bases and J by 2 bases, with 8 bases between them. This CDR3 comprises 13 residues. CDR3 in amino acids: CASSFTGTYEQYF. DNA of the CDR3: TGTGCCAGCAGCTTTACAGGGACCTACGAGCAGTACTTC.

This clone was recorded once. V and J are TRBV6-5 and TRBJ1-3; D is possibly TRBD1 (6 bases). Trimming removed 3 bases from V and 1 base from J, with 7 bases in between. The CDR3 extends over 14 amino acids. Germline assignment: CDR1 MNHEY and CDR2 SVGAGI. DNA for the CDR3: TGTGCCAGCAGTTATACAGGGTCTGGAAACACCATATATTTT. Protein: CASSYTGSGNTIYF.

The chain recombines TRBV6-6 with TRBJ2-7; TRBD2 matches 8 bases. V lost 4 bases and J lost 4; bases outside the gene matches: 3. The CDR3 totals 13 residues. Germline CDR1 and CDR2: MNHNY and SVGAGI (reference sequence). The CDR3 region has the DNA TGTGCCAGCAGTTTCCGGGGGGGTTACGAGCAGTACTTC. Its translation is CASSFRGGYEQYF.

This CDR3 is CASSLGTGAGNTIYF. The DNA of the CDR3 is TGTGCCAGCAGCTTGGGGACAGGGGCTGGAAACACCATATATTTT. This rearrangement joins TRBV5-8 to TRBJ1-3, with 9 bases matching TRBD1. V was clipped by 0 bases and J by 2 bases; unmatched bases: 0. This CDR3 is built from 15 residues. Germline V lookup: CDR1 SGHTS, CDR2 YDEGEE.